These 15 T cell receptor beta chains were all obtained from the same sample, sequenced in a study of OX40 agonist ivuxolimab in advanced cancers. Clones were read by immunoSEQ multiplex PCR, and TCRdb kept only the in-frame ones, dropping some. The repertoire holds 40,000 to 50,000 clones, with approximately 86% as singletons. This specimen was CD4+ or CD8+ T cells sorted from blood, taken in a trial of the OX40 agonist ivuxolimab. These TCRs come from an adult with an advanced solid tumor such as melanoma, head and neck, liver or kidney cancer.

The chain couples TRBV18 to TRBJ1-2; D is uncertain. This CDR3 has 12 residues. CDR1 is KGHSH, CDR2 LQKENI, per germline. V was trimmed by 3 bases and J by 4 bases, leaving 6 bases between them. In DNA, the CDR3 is TGTGCCAGCTCACCTAGTCCCTATGGCTACACCTTC. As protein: CASSPSPYGYTF. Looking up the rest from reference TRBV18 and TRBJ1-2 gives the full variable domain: NAGVMQNPRHLVRRRGQEARLRCSPMKGHSHVYWYRQLPEEGLKFMVYLQKENIIDESGMPKERFSAEFPKEGPSILRIQQVVRGDSAAYFCASSPSPYGYTFGSGTRLTVV.

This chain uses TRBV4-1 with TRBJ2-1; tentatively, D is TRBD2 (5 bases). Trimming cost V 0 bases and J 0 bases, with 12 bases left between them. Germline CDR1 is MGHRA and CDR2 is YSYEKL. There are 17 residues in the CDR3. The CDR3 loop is CASSQEADSSSYNEQFF. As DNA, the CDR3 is TGCGCCAGCAGCCAAGAAGCGGATTCTAGCTCCTACAATGAGCAGTTCTTC.

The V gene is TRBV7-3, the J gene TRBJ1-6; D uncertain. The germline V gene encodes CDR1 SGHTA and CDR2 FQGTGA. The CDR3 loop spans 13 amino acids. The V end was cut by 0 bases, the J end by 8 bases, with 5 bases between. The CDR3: CASSLTWDSPLHF. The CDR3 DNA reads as TGTGCCAGCAGCTTAACTTGGGATTCACCCCTCCACTTT.

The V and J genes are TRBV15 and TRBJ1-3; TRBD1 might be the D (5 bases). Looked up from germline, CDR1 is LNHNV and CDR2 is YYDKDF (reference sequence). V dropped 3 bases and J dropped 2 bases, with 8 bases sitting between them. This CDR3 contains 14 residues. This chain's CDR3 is CATSRRGAGNTIYF. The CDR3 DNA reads TGTGCCACCAGCAGGCGGGGCGCTGGAAACACCATATATTTT.

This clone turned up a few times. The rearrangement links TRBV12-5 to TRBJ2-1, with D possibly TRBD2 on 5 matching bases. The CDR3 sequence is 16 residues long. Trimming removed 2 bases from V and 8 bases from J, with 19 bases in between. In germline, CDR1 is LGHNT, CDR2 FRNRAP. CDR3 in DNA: TGTGCTAGTGGTTTGCGTCGAAACGGATGGGGAGATGAGCAGTTCTTC. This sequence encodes CASGLRRNGWGDEQFF.

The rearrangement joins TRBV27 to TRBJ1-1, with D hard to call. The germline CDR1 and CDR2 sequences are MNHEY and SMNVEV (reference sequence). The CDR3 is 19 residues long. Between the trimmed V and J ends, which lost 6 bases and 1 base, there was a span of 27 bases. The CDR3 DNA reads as TGTGCCAGCAGCCCCGGAATCCAGTTGGGCAGGCCACCGAACACTGAAGCTTTCTTT. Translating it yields CASSPGIQLGRPPNTEAFF.

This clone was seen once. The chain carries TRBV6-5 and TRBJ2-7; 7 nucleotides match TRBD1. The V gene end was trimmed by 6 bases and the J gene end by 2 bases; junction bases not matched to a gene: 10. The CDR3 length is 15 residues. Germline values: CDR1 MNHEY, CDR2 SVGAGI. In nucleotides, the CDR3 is TGTGCCAGCAGCCGCACCGGGACAGAAACCTACGAGCAGTACTTC. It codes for CASSRTGTETYEQYF.

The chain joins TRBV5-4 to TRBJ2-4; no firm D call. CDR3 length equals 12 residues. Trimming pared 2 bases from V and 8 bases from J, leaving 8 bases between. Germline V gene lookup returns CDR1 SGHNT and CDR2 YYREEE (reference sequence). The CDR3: CASSFGRDIQYF. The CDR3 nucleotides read TGTGCCAGCAGCTTTGGCCGGGACATTCAGTACTTC. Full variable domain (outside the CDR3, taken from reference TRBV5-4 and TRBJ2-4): ETGVTQSPTHLIKTRGQQVTLRCSSQSGHNTVSWYQQALGQGPQFIFQYYREEENGRGNFPPRFSGLQFPNYSSELNVNALELDDSALYLCASSFGRDIQYFGAGTRLSVL.

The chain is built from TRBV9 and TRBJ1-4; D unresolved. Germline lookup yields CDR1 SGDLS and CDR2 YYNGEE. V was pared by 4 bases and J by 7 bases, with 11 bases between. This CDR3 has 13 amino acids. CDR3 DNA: TGTGCCAGCAGCAGCGCGGGCGGTGAAAAACTGTTTTTT. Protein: CASSSAGGEKLFF.

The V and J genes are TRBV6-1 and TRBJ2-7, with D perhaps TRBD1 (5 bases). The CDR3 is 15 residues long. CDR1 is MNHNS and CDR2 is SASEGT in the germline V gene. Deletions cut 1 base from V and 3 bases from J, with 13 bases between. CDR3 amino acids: CASSEEGAMGYEQYF. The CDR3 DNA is TGTGCCAGCAGTGAAGAAGGGGCGATGGGCTACGAGCAGTACTTC.

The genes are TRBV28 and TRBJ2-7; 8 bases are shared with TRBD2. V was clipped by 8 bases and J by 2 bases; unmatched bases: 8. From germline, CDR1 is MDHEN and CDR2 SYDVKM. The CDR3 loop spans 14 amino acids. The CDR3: CASESGSPTYEQYF. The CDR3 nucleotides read TGTGCCAGCGAAAGCGGGAGCCCCACCTACGAGCAGTACTTC.

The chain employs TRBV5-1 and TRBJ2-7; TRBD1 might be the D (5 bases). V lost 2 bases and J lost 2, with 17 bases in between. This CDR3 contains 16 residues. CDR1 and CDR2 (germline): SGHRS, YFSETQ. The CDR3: CASSLGVQEYTYEQYF. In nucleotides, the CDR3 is TGCGCCAGCAGCTTAGGGGTCCAGGAGTACACCTACGAGCAGTACTTC.

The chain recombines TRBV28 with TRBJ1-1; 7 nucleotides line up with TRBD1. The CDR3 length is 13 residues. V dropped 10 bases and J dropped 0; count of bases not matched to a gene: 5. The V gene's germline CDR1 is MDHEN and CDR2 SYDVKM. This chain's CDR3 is CATLQGLNTEAFF. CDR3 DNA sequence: TGTGCCACCCTACAGGGGTTGAACACTGAAGCTTTCTTT.

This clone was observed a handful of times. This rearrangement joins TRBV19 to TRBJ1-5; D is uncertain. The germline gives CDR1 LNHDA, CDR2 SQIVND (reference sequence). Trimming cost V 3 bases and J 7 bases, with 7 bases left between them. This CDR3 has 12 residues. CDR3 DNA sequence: TGTGCCAGTAGTATCAGAGAACAGCCCCAGCATTTT. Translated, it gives CASSIREQPQHF.

CDR3 sequence: CASSQDWAGNTGELFF. CDR3 coding DNA: TGCGCCAGCAGCCAAGATTGGGCCGGGAACACCGGGGAGCTGTTTTTT. The genes are TRBV4-1 and TRBJ2-2; D unclear. Between the trimmed V and J ends, which lost 0 bases and 1 base, there was a span of 9 bases. Germline loops: CDR1 MGHRA, CDR2 YSYEKL. This CDR3 spans 16 amino acids.